The subject of this entry is one TCR beta chain. This clonotype has at least ten counts. The antigen it recognizes is unknown. No much larger clone exists at a distance of one base, and base qualities are not known. The sample is drawn from a study of molecular identifiers for immune sequencing clone quantification (dated by TCRdb to the late 2010s). A note on the overall study: For a replicate experiment, RNA from approximately 20,000 or 98,000 naive CD8 T cells was divided into five aliquots, and four of the five aliquots were sequenced. CD8 T cells were used in a methods study to benchmark molecular-identifier clustering-based TCR repertoire sequencing (MIDCIRS) and TCR RNA copy counting.

Libraries were built with PCR. Sequencing instrument: Illumina HiSeq 4000. Preparation of bulk TCR libraries followed a previously described approach, with the TCR primers listed in Table S5. Purification of total RNA was performed with the Qiagen AllPrep DNA/RNA kit. Before analysis, reads from multiple sequencing runs of one library were combined. The published analysis was carried out like this. Reads were retained only if the reads had an exact TCR constant sequence, and the retained reads were trimmed to 150 nt and grouped according to their 12-nt molecular barcodes. Reads inside each barcode group were sub-clustered using a 15% Levenshtein threshold, and a quality-weighted consensus sequence was constructed for each RNA molecule. Non-functional sequences were excluded, and lower-count sequences lying one edit away from another sequence were also excluded. Based on fitting two negative binomial distributions, any barcode sub-cluster with under 20% of the maximum read count was discarded. Using fastp at Q25 and MiXCR, TCRdb reprocessed the public reads and kept productive beta chains. Identical CDR3 proteins give one entry, which carries the most common genes and DNA. These V and J calls rely on TCRdb rather than the paper's analysis. Here the sample has tens of thousands of distinct CDR3 sequences; 15% to 20% occur a single time. 1.4% of the sample belongs to the ten largest clones.

Beyond this particular receptor, the publication reports: Spiked-in Jurkat TCR RNA (roughly 10 copies' worth), which is not part of the donor repertoire, was contained in the naive libraries. When barcode sub-clustering was omitted, TCR diversity was inflated by chimeric consensus sequences, with chimeras reaching as high as 47%. In CMV-specific effector cells, clones with more than 20 RNA copies contained over 97% of molecules, whereas in naive cells such clones contained under 1% of molecules. Highly expanded clone sizes could be underestimated if identical TCR molecules share a barcode. Modeling gave about three recovered TCR RNA copies per cell versus approximately 10 by digital PCR, implying about 30% capture efficiency. A single cell's worth of spiked-in Jurkat TCR RNA was reported detectable even among 850,000 to 1,000,000 naive CD8 T cells.

The V and J ends are trimmed by 0 bases and 2 bases, leaving 14 bases between them. From the cysteine through the phenylalanine, the CDR3 covers 16 amino acids. CDR3 DNA only is kept here, 48 bases in frame from base 1. CDR1 and CDR2 are read off the germline V gene as MNHEY and SVGAGI. Naive CD8 T cell libraries were made from approximately 20,000 to 1,000,000 sorted cells using 10%, 30% or 50% of purified RNA. Naive CD8 T cells were FACS-sorted as CD8+CD4-CCR7+CD45RA+ on a BD FACSAria II into RLT Plus buffer. To test detection sensitivity, Jurkat RNA equal to approximately ten TCR copies was added to samples of roughly 17,000-1,100,000 naive CD8 T cells. CD8 T cells were enriched using RosetteSep CD8+ T Cell Enrichment Cocktail and Ficoll-Paque, and the enriched cells then underwent ACK red cell lysis.

The clonotype was recovered from a human donor in good health. Some libraries in this study had Jurkat cell RNA spiked in. The source material was naive CD8+ T cells from blood, with Jurkat cell RNA spiked in. Interpreted using the paper, the cell subset or site label stands for: FACS-sorted CD8+CD4-CCR7+CD45RA+ naive T cells. The chain uses TRBV6-5 and TRBJ2-7, with a tentative D gene TRBD2 over 6 matching bases. The DNA sequence is TGTGCCAGCAGTTACTCGTTGGGGGGAAATACCTACGAGCAGTACTTC. Its protein reads: CASSYSLGGNTYEQYF.